This T cell receptor (beta chain) was sequenced during a study of early T cells in non-severe SARS-CoV-2 infection. Whole-study context: The chains were unpaired, and the sequenced material was bulk RNA from unsorted whole blood. Findings of the study overall: VDJdb matching skewed toward anti-spike CD8 responses, missing private and CD4 specificities.

Trimming cost V 6 bases and J 1 base, with 8 bases left between them. The germline CDR1 and CDR2 sequences are MNHEY and SVGEGT. The CDR3 runs to 13 residues. The library protocol tagged individual cDNA molecules with unique molecular identifiers. TCRdb ran MiXCR on the 5' RACE reads and lists one entry per CDR3 protein. In the table there are roughly 70,000 distinct CDR3 sequences, around 13% of which are singletons. This clonotype was recorded many times. Antigen: not known. Sequences were obtained from whole blood. The V call is TRBV6-2 or TRBV6-3, the J call TRBJ2-3; unclear D gene. This clonotype was sampled from an adult who was a healthcare worker with PCR-confirmed SARS-CoV-2 infection or an uninfected control (not recorded which). Here the CDR3 reads CASRGYGTDTQYF. The CDR3 DNA reads as TGTGCCAGCAGGGGATACGGCACAGATACGCAGTATTTT.